These 9 T cell receptor beta chains were sequenced from one sample in a study of T cell responses to AZD1222 COVID-19 vaccine. Sequencing was performed with immunoSEQ multiplex PCR; in TCRdb, only in-frame clones are kept and a portion is missing. The sample contains more than 150,000 clones, around nine tenths of which appear only once. The starting material was peripheral blood, obtained 28 days after the second AZD1222 dose. These receptors were obtained from an adult who received the AZD1222 COVID-19 vaccine.

The rearrangement uses TRBV9 and TRBJ1-1; D is unresolved. V lost 0 bases and J 1 base, leaving 7 bases between the germline ends. The CDR3 has 14 amino acids. The germline gives CDR1 SGDLS, CDR2 YYNGEE. Here the CDR3 DNA reads TGTGCCAGCAGCGTAGCACTGAGGAACACTGAAGCTTTCTTT. Translated, it gives CASSVALRNTEAFF.

This chain joins TRBV28 and TRBJ2-1; D is undetermined. The CDR3 extends over 15 amino acids. V lost 10 bases to trimming and J lost 0 bases, with 16 bases between them. Germline CDR1 reads MDHEN; CDR2 reads SYDVKM. CDR3 protein: CAISNPRSSYNEQFF. The CDR3 DNA sequence: TGTGCCATCTCGAACCCCCGGTCCTCCTACAATGAGCAGTTCTTC.

J is TRBJ1-2 and V is TRBV6-5, with 8 bases fitting TRBD1. CDR3 length: 14 residues. Germline-derived CDR1 and CDR2 are MNHEY and SVGAGI. The ends lost 5 bases at V and 4 bases at J; junction bases unmatched: 6. CDR3 nucleotide sequence: TGTGCCAGCAGTCACAGCAGGGGGCCCTATGGCTACACCTTC. This encodes CASSHSRGPYGYTF.

The chain couples TRBV5-1 to TRBJ2-3, with 8 nucleotides matching TRBD1. Germline loops: CDR1 SGHRS, CDR2 YFSETQ. This CDR3 is built from 14 residues. V was pared by 4 bases and J by 2 bases, with 3 bases of the junction left unmatched. As DNA, the CDR3 is TGCGCCAGCAGCCCAGGGGGCTCCACAGATACGCAGTATTTT. It specifies CASSPGGSTDTQYF. The full variable domain, rest sourced from reference TRBV5-1 and TRBJ2-3, is KAGVTQTPRYLIKTRGQQVTLSCSPISGHRSVSWYQQTPGQGLQFLFEYFSETQRNKGNFPGRFSGRQFSNSRSEMNVSTLELGDSALYLCASSPGGSTDTQYFGPGTRLTVL.

This sequence joins TRBV19 and TRBJ1-5; D is possibly TRBD1 (6 bases). Germline CDR1 is LNHDA and CDR2 is SQIVND (reference sequence). V lost 2 bases and J 2 bases, leaving 19 bases between the germline ends. The CDR3 runs 18 residues. As DNA, the CDR3 is TGTGCCAGTAGTATACCCTCGGGACACCCAACACGCAATCAGCCCCAGCATTTT. Amino acid sequence: CASSIPSGHPTRNQPQHF.

Written as DNA, the CDR3 is TGCGCCAGCAGCTTGAGCTTCGGGGACAGGGGGCAGAACTATGGCTACACCTTC. Its translation is CASSLSFGDRGQNYGYTF. The chain combines TRBV5-1 with TRBJ1-2; 12 nucleotides match TRBD1. Germline V CDR1 and CDR2: SGHRS, YFSETQ. This CDR3 spans 18 amino acids. The J segment lost 2 bases and the V segment lost 1 base, leaving 9 bases of the junction unmatched.

This clone showed up just a few times. The chain recombines TRBV27 with TRBJ2-3, with TRBD1 identical over 7 bases. The germline V gene encodes CDR1 MNHEY and CDR2 SMNVEV (reference sequence). The V gene end was trimmed by 6 bases and the J gene end by 2 bases; junction bases not matched to a gene: 11. This CDR3 has 16 amino acids. The CDR3 DNA sequence: TGTGCCAGCAGCCCGATACAAGGGACAGTCACAGATACGCAGTATTTT. Protein product: CASSPIQGTVTDTQYF.

The rearrangement joins TRBV11-2 to TRBJ1-6; no clear D. This CDR3 has 15 residues. The V end was cut by 1 base, the J end by 7 bases, with 11 bases between. CDR1 and CDR2 from the germline V gene are SGHAT and FQNNGV. CDR3 sequence: CASSLADIGNSPLHF. CDR3 in DNA: TGTGCCAGCAGCTTAGCGGATATAGGCAATTCACCCCTCCACTTT. Full variable domain (rest looked up from reference TRBV11-2 and TRBJ1-6): EAGVAQSPRYKIIEKRQSVAFWCNPISGHATLYWYQQILGQGPKLLIQFQNNGVVDDSQLPKDRFSAERLKGVDSTLKIQPAKLEDSAVYLCASSLADIGNSPLHFGNGTRLTVT.

The chain recombines TRBV7-2 with TRBJ2-7, with D unresolved. There are 15 residues in the CDR3. V lost 5 bases, J lost 2 bases, and 16 bases lay in between. CDR1 and CDR2 (germline): SGHTA, FQGNSA. In DNA form, the CDR3 reads TGTGCCAGCAGCCGTTTGGTGGGCTCACCCTACGAGCAGTACTTC. This codes for CASSRLVGSPYEQYF. Using reference TRBV7-2 and TRBJ2-7 for the parts outside the CDR3, the full variable domain is GAGVSQSPSNKVTEKGKDVELRCDPISGHTALYWYRQSLGQGLEFLIYFQGNSAPDKSGLPSDRFSAERTGGSVSTLTIQRTQQEDSAVYLCASSRLVGSPYEQYFGPGTRLTVT.